This T cell receptor beta chain was profiled in a study of T cells in Graves' hyperthyroidism and ophthalmopathy. Study-wide points: A model built on 13 V-J features separated ophthalmopathy from stable hyperthyroidism.

A word on this clonotype: Its antigen remains unknown.

The CDR3 totals 14 residues. CDR1 SEHNR and CDR2 FQNEAQ come from the germline V gene (reference sequence). Trimming took 7 bases from V and 3 from J; bases not matched to a gene: 5. This sample holds PBMCs from 8.5 to 10 ml fresh peripheral blood. Amplification yielded TCR beta CDR3 regions, with RNA transcripts as the source. The HTBI set primed first-round TCR CDR3 RT-PCR. Each CDR3 protein is one row after TCRdb ran MiXCR on the multiplex PCR reads. The sample lists around 350,000 distinct CDR3 sequences, just under 25% occurring once. Sequences were obtained from blood. The source is a middle-aged man with Graves' hyperthyroidism. The rearrangement joins TRBV7-9 to TRBJ2-1, with 8 bases matching TRBD2. The CDR3 nucleotides read TGTGCCAGCAAGGCGGGAGGAGGCTACAATGAGCAGTTCTTC. Its protein product is CASKAGGGYNEQFF.